Listed here are 26 T cell receptor beta chains from one sample, sequenced in a study of blood T cell repertoires in COVID-19. TCRdb's copy holds only in-frame clones and misses some; the assay was immunoSEQ multiplex PCR. The sample yields some 250,000 clones, over 75% seen once. Sequenced material: peripheral blood. The receptors derive from a woman in her 30s with acute or convalescent COVID-19.

This sequence joins TRBV9 and TRBJ2-5; 7 nucleotides match TRBD1. The CDR3 spans 14 residues. Trimming cost V 0 bases and J 5 bases; bases outside gene matches: 4. Germline V CDR1 and CDR2: SGDLS, YYNGEE. The CDR3 DNA reads as TGTGCCAGCAGCGTAGACAGGGGAAGGGAGACCCAGTACTTC. Residues: CASSVDRGRETQYF.

This rearrangement joins TRBV21-1 to TRBJ2-7; the table calls TRBD2, which could not be checked here. TRBV21-1 is flagged as a pseudogene. This CDR3 contains 12 residues. The CDR3 DNA reads as TGTGCCAGCAGCAACCTCTCCTACGAGCAGTACTTC. This sequence encodes CASSNLSYEQYF.

The chain couples TRBV10-2 to TRBJ2-5, with 10 positions matching TRBD1. The CDR3 totals 15 residues. Germline CDR1 reads WSHSY; CDR2 reads SAAADI. The V segment lost 0 bases and the J segment 5 bases; nucleotides outside the gene matches: 3. The CDR3 sequence is CASSESPGQGETQYF. The DNA for the CDR3 is TGCGCCAGCAGTGAGTCGCCGGGACAGGGGGAGACCCAGTACTTC.

V gene TRBV5-1 combines with J gene TRBJ2-1; 8 bases map to TRBD2. This CDR3 is built from 15 residues. Germline CDR1 SGHRS, CDR2 YFSETQ. J gave up 2 bases and V 4 bases, and 5 bases lay outside the gene matches. CDR3 in DNA: TGCGCCAGCAGCCCAATGGGACTAGCCTACAATGAGCAGTTCTTC. It is translated as CASSPMGLAYNEQFF.

The chain combines TRBV6-1 with TRBJ2-1; 13 bases fit TRBD2. V shed 1 base, J shed 10 bases, and the junction held 16 bases outside the gene matches. From germline, CDR1 is MNHNS and CDR2 SASEGT. The CDR3 extends over 19 amino acids. CDR3 DNA: TGTGCCAGCAGTGAAGAGCCGGGACTAGCGGGAAGCGACGCCGGGGAGCAGTTCTTC. Translated, it gives CASSEEPGLAGSDAGEQFF.

The V call is TRBV27, the J call TRBJ1-5; D unclear. V was pared by 6 bases and J by 0 bases, with 6 bases between. Germline V gene sequence: CDR1 MNHEY, CDR2 SMNVEV (reference sequence). The CDR3 runs 13 residues. For the CDR3, the DNA is TGTGCCAGCAGGGAGAGTAGCAATCAGCCCCAGCATTTT. Translated, it gives CASRESSNQPQHF.

This chain connects TRBV11-2 to TRBJ2-5; 9 positions match TRBD1. The CDR3 consists of 16 residues. Germline CDR1 and CDR2: SGHAT and FQNNGV. The V segment lost 0 bases and the J segment 5 bases; nucleotides outside the gene matches: 7. The CDR3 coding sequence is TGTGCCAGCAGCTTAGATGGGACAGGGAATGTCGAGACCCAGTACTTC. This sequence encodes CASSLDGTGNVETQYF. The full variable domain, with the rest looked up from reference TRBV11-2 and TRBJ2-5, is EAGVAQSPRYKIIEKRQSVAFWCNPISGHATLYWYQQILGQGPKLLIQFQNNGVVDDSQLPKDRFSAERLKGVDSTLKIQPAKLEDSAVYLCASSLDGTGNVETQYFGPGTRLLVL.

The chain combines TRBV19 with TRBJ2-1, with D possibly being TRBD2 (6 bases). Trimming pared 10 bases from V and 3 bases from J, leaving 16 bases between. The CDR3 has 14 residues. The germline CDR1 and CDR2 sequences are LNHDA and SQIVND (reference sequence). CDR3 sequence (DNA): TGTGCCACCCTAAGAGCGGGTGGCTACAATGAGCAGTTCTTC. Translated: CATLRAGGYNEQFF. Supplemented by reference TRBV19 and TRBJ2-1, the full variable domain reads DGGITQSPKYLFRKEGQNVTLSCEQNLNHDAMYWYRQDPGQGLRLIYYSQIVNDFQKGDIAEGYSVSREKKESFPLTVTSAQKNPTAFYLCATLRAGGYNEQFFGPGTRLTVL.

V gene TRBV4-1 combines with J gene TRBJ2-5, with 13 bases lining up with TRBD2. Germline CDR1 and CDR2: MGHRA and YSYEKL. This CDR3 has 16 residues. V was pared by 1 base and J by 7 bases, with 6 bases of the junction left unmatched. The CDR3 sequence: CASSQVSLAGGGTQYF. Written as DNA, the CDR3 is TGCGCCAGCAGCCAAGTTTCACTAGCGGGAGGGGGGACCCAGTACTTC.

The chain joins TRBV30 to TRBJ1-4, with 7 nucleotides matching TRBD1. Trimming cost V 5 bases and J 8 bases; bases outside gene matches: 11. This CDR3 contains 14 residues. Germline CDR1 GTSNPN, CDR2 SVGIG (reference sequence). CDR3 sequence reads: CAWCKGATGEKLFF. CDR3 nucleotide sequence: TGTGCCTGGTGTAAGGGGGCGACGGGGGAAAAACTGTTTTTT.

This chain links TRBV11-2 with TRBJ2-1; D is possibly TRBD2 (6 bases). CDR1 is SGHAT, CDR2 FQNNGV, per germline. V lost 0 bases to trimming and J lost 4 bases, with 10 bases between them. The CDR3 is 15 amino acids. The CDR3 coding sequence is TGTGCCAGCAGCTTAGATCGGGGGTATTACAATGAGCAGTTCTTC. As protein: CASSLDRGYYNEQFF.

This chain uses TRBV5-5 with TRBJ1-6, with a possible D match to TRBD1 (6 bases). The CDR3 spans 12 residues. V dropped 4 bases and J dropped 9 bases, with 8 bases sitting between them. CDR1 SGHKS and CDR2 YYEKEE come from the germline V gene (reference sequence). The CDR3 DNA is TGTGCCAGCAGCCGGGACACTTCACCCCTCCACTTT. It translates to CASSRDTSPLHF.

This clone was observed a single time. The CDR3 DNA is TGTGCCAGCAGCTTAGGGTCGTTAGGACAGGGGTACGGCTATGGCTACACCTTC. Translating it yields CASSLGSLGQGYGYGYTF. V gene TRBV7-9 combines with J gene TRBJ1-2; 9 bases are shared with TRBD1. The CDR3 loop spans 18 amino acids. Germline V CDR1 and CDR2: SEHNR, FQNEAQ (reference sequence). V shed 1 base and J 4 bases; nucleotides not matched to a gene: 13.

The gene calls are TRBV7-8 and TRBJ1-1; the D is unclear. V was trimmed by 1 base and J by 4 bases, leaving 13 bases between them. The CDR3 spans 15 residues. Germline assignment: CDR1 SGHVS and CDR2 FQNEAQ. The CDR3 spells CASSLDLSGPTEAFF. CDR3 DNA: TGTGCCAGCAGCTTAGATCTTTCAGGCCCCACTGAAGCTTTCTTT.

This clone occurred once. This rearrangement joins TRBV29-1 to TRBJ1-2; D is perhaps TRBD1 (5 bases). The CDR3 is 15 residues long. V was shortened by 3 bases and J by 2 bases, with 16 bases between the two germline ends. Germline V lookup: CDR1 SQVTM, CDR2 ANQGSEA. Written as DNA, the CDR3 is TGCAGCGTTGACGGGGGATCGGGACGGAACTATGGCTACACCTTC. Its protein is CSVDGGSGRNYGYTF.

The V and J genes are TRBV19 and TRBJ1-5; 8 bases are a match to TRBD1. With 5 bases clipped from V and 4 bases from J, the junction kept 7 bases outside the gene matches. Germline lookup yields CDR1 LNHDA and CDR2 SQIVND (reference sequence). The CDR3 loop spans 15 amino acids. The chain's CDR3 is CASSPGQGGNQPQHF. CDR3 DNA sequence: TGTGCCAGTAGTCCTGGACAGGGAGGGAATCAGCCCCAGCATTTT.

The chain joins TRBV12-3 or TRBV12-4 to TRBJ2-7; D remains unclear. The CDR3 sequence is 12 residues long. The V end lost 5 bases, the J end lost 6 bases, and 11 bases lay between the germline ends. The CDR3 region is CASSISLSEQYF. Here the CDR3 DNA reads TGTGCCAGCAGTATCAGTCTCTCCGAGCAGTACTTC.

The chain couples TRBV9 to TRBJ2-7, with TRBD2 matching over 10 bases. This CDR3 region has 17 residues. CDR1 is SGDLS and CDR2 is YYNGEE in the germline V gene. V was clipped by 3 bases and J by 5 bases; unmatched bases: 14. The CDR3 sequence is CASSAGVLAGPRDEQYF. The DNA for the CDR3 is TGTGCCAGCAGCGCGGGAGTACTAGCGGGGCCCAGGGACGAGCAGTACTTC.

The J gene is TRBJ1-2, the V gene TRBV6-5, with 7 bases identical to TRBD1. CDR3 length: 13 residues. Losses at the gene ends were 10 bases for V and 4 bases for J; bases not matched to a gene: 9. Germline V gene lookup returns CDR1 MNHEY and CDR2 SVGAGI. Here the CDR3 DNA reads TGTGCCACGACACCACAGGGGACCTATGGCTACACCTTC. It specifies CATTPQGTYGYTF.

The V and J genes are TRBV15 and TRBJ2-1; possible D gene TRBD1, 6 bases. The CDR3 runs to 16 residues. V was shortened by 5 bases and J by 2 bases, with 16 bases between the two germline ends. The V gene's germline CDR1 is LNHNV and CDR2 YYDKDF (reference sequence). The CDR3 loop reads CATSSGTFQTYNEQFF. The CDR3 bases are TGTGCCACCAGCTCCGGGACATTCCAAACCTACAATGAGCAGTTCTTC.

The chain recombines TRBV6-5 with TRBJ2-5, with 9 positions matching TRBD1. Losses at the gene ends were 0 bases for V and 7 bases for J; bases not matched to a gene: 6. Germline V CDR1 and CDR2: MNHEY, SVGAGI. The CDR3 loop spans 15 amino acids. CDR3 DNA sequence: TGTGCCAGCAGTTACTCCCGGGACAGGGTTAGGACCCAGTACTTC. Encoded protein: CASSYSRDRVRTQYF.

This clone was found a few times. CDR3 sequence (DNA): TGTGCCAGCAGCCCACTAGCGGGCTCTGGGGCCAACGTCCTGACTTTC. Its protein is CASSPLAGSGANVLTF. The V and J genes are TRBV7-9 and TRBJ2-6; the match to TRBD2 covers 9 bases. Germline-derived CDR1 and CDR2 are SEHNR and FQNEAQ (reference sequence). The CDR3 totals 16 residues. The J segment lost 0 bases and the V segment lost 5 bases, leaving 2 bases of the junction unmatched.

The V call is TRBV7-9, the J call TRBJ1-4; no definite D call. Trimming pared 4 bases from V and 5 bases from J, leaving 8 bases between. The CDR3 is made up of 13 amino acids. Germline CDR1 is SEHNR and CDR2 is FQNEAQ (reference sequence). For the CDR3, the DNA is TGTGCCAGCAGCTCCGACACGAATGAAAAACTGTTTTTT. Encoded protein: CASSSDTNEKLFF.

The J gene is TRBJ1-5, the V gene TRBV30; D possibly corresponds to TRBD1 (6 bases). The length of the CDR3 is 15 residues. Trimming pared 5 bases from V and 0 bases from J, leaving 14 bases between. Germline V gene lookup returns CDR1 GTSNPN and CDR2 SVGIG (reference sequence). CDR3 in amino acids: CAWGFKGDSNQPQHF. CDR3 sequence (DNA): TGTGCCTGGGGGTTCAAGGGGGATAGCAATCAGCCCCAGCATTTT.

The chain joins TRBV27 to TRBJ1-4; D unresolved. Trimming cost V 5 bases and J 1 base, with 11 bases left between them. Germline CDR1 reads MNHEY; CDR2 reads SMNVEV (reference sequence). CDR3 length: 15 residues. Here the CDR3 reads CASSRQGQTNEKLFF. CDR3 DNA sequence: TGTGCCAGCAGTCGACAAGGCCAAACTAATGAAAAACTGTTTTTT.

This clone occurred once. The chain recombines TRBV7-8 with TRBJ1-5; the D gene is possibly TRBD1 (5 bases). V was pared by 0 bases and J by 6 bases, with 12 bases between. CDR1 is SGHVS, CDR2 FQNEAQ, per germline. The CDR3 totals 15 residues. The CDR3 sequence is CASSLALRGSQPQHF. The CDR3 bases are TGTGCCAGCAGCTTAGCTCTGCGGGGGAGTCAGCCCCAGCATTTT.